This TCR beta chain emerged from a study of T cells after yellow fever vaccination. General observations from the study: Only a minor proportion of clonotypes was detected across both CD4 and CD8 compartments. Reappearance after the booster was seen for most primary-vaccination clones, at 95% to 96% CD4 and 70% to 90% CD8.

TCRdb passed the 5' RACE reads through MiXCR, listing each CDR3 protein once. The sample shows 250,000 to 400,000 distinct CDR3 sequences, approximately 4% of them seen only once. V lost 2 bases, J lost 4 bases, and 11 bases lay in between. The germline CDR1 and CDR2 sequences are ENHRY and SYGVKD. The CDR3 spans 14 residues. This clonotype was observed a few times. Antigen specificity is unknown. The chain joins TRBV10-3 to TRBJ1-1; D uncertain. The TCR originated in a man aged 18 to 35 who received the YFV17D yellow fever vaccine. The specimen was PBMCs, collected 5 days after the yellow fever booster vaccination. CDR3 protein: CAISEPERLTEAFF. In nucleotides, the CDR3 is TGTGCCATCAGTGAGCCTGAGCGCCTCACTGAAGCTTTCTTT.